This TCR beta chain emerged from a study of CD8+ T cells in alopecia areata. In the study overall: Twice a day, 5 to 10 mg of oral tofacitinib was administered to treated patients. Broader study findings: Scalp and blood samples kept many expanded lesional clones throughout tofacitinib.

Turning to this clone: What it binds is unknown.

Extracted RNA was reverse transcribed, and the resulting cDNA served as sequencing template. TCRdb's table, derived via immunoSEQ multiplex PCR, lists solely in-frame clones and lacks some. The sample gives some 200,000 clones, around 60% of which show up once; over 3% is in the top ten. Treatment defined: oral pan-JAK inhibitor, 5-10 mg twice daily. Alopecia areata patients provided lesional scalp punch biopsies and peripheral blood, both collected for the study. The CDR3 is 13 residues long. With 4 bases removed from V and 3 bases from J, the gap between germline ends came to 8 bases. CDR1 and CDR2 from the germline V gene are SGHAT and FQDESV (reference sequence).

This chain links TRBV11-1 with TRBJ2-3; no clear D. This receptor was identified in a human donor with alopecia areata. The source material was CD4+ T cells sorted from blood, sampled at week 4, from a patient treated with tofacitinib. The CDR3 here is CASSSDITDTQYF. CDR3 nucleotide sequence: TGTGCCAGCAGCTCCGATATAACAGATACGCAGTATTTT.